These T cell receptor beta chains were read from a single sample in a study of blood T cell repertoires in COVID-19. Using immunoSEQ multiplex PCR, the repertoire was profiled, and TCRdb retains in-frame clones only, with some absent. Of 200,000 to 250,000 clones listed, about 85% are singletons. The sequenced material came from peripheral blood. Every receptor here comes from a man aged 65 to 85 with acute or convalescent COVID-19. Each CDR3 is given with its conserved first and last residue.

>TRBV5-6|TRBJ2-7|13
CASSFSGTYEQYF
>TRBV20-1|TRBJ1-1|13
CSASPDRNTEAFF
>TRBV27|TRBJ1-6|15
CASSLNRAYNSPLHF
>TRBV5-1|TRBJ1-2|13
CASSPQEARGYTF
>TRBV7-9|TRBJ2-3|18
CASSSEDGRTRSQDTQYF
>TRBV5-6|TRBJ1-4|18
CASSRHNPRRTTNEKLFF
>TRBV4-1|TRBJ2-7|14
CASSQDWPSYEQYF
>TRBV7-2|TRBJ1-1|15
CASSPRQGMNTEAFF
>TRBV6-2/TRBV6-3|TRBJ2-3|15
CASSYQGQPTDTQYF
>TRBV28|TRBJ2-2|17
CASSLVGSGRSTGELFF
>TRBV10-3|TRBJ1-2|13
CAISAGQGDSYTF
>TRBV7-3|TRBJ2-1|13
CASSPSGNNEQFF
>TRBV18|TRBJ1-1|14
CASSQTGGNTEAFF
>TRBV12-3/TRBV12-4|TRBJ2-2|12
CASSLNTGELFF
>TRBV5-1|TRBJ1-2|13
CASSFETDYGYTF
>TRBV28|TRBJ2-1|17
CASSLKGLAGNMYEQFF
>TRBV29-1|TRBJ1-1|13
CSVVKGLDTEAFF
>TRBV5-4|TRBJ1-4|16
CASSLIGGGGQEKLFF
>TRBV5-1|TRBJ2-2|16
CASSSGLAGGTGELFF
>TRBV5-1|TRBJ1-1|14
CASRVGSVNTEAFF
>TRBV19|TRBJ1-1|16
CASSHRQGSVDTEAFF
>TRBV18|TRBJ1-1|14
CASSPQGSGPEAFF
>TRBV2|TRBJ1-5|15
CASSDLGQGNQPQHF
>TRBV4-3|TRBJ2-2|16
CASSQESAGGLGELFF
>TRBV19|TRBJ2-5|13
CASSTSVEETQYF
>TRBV5-4|TRBJ1-4|13
CASSRGQKEKLFF
>TRBV4-2|TRBJ2-1|16
CASSQDTGASYNEQFF
>TRBV3-1/TRBV3-2|TRBJ2-7|13
CASSPSSSYEQYF
>TRBV7-8|TRBJ2-7|11
CASRTSNEQYF
>TRBV5-1|TRBJ2-7|15
CASSISPGSSYEQYF
>TRBV7-3|TRBJ1-1|13
CASSLTGGTEAFF
>TRBV10-3|TRBJ2-5|13
CAIGRGPPETQYF
>TRBV28|TRBJ2-3|16
CASSLFVAGQANTQYF
>TRBV30|TRBJ2-5|16
CAWSRQGSIPKETQYF
>TRBV5-1|TRBJ1-2|14
CASSLDSGEGGYTF